Presented here are 26 T cell receptor beta chains from one specimen sequenced in a study of cytomegalovirus exposure and HLA in healthy donors. PCR involved 60 Vbeta and 13 Jbeta primers. Method: immunoSEQ multiplex PCR; TCRdb's copy keeps in-frame clones and lacks some. The table records 140,000 to 150,000 clones, almost 80% of them present only once. The sequenced sample consisted of PBMCs. The source is a woman between 40 and 55 years old in good health and CMV-seropositive.

This chain links TRBV6-6 with TRBJ1-5, with D possibly being TRBD1 (5 bases). The CDR3 totals 14 residues. Germline V gene data show CDR1 as MNHNY and CDR2 as SVGAGI (reference sequence). V lost 6 bases and J lost 4, with 13 bases in between. Written as DNA, the CDR3 is TGTGCCAGCAGGGGACCGGGGGGAAATCAGCCCCAGCATTTT. Protein: CASRGPGGNQPQHF.

Only a few counts were recorded for this clone. CDR3 in amino acids: CASSLDLDTQYF. Here the CDR3 DNA reads TGTGCCAGCAGCTTGGATCTAGATACGCAGTATTTT. V gene TRBV5-5 combines with J gene TRBJ2-3; D not certain. Germline lookup yields CDR1 SGHKS and CDR2 YYEKEE (reference sequence). Trimming removed 0 bases from V and 5 bases from J, with 4 bases in between. CDR3 length equals 12 residues.

V is TRBV2 and J is TRBJ2-2; 11 bases agree with TRBD1. The CDR3 loop spans 16 amino acids. Per germline, CDR1 SNHLY and CDR2 FYNNEI. The V gene end was trimmed by 7 bases and the J gene end by 3 bases; junction bases not matched to a gene: 7. The CDR3 sequence: CASTGGQGGYTGELFF. The CDR3 nucleotides are TGTGCCAGCACCGGGGGACAGGGGGGGTACACCGGGGAGCTGTTTTTT.

The chain joins TRBV18 to TRBJ2-7; TRBD1 aligns across 7 bases. The V and J ends lost 5 bases and 3 bases, in that order; junction bases with no gene match: 7. Germline V lookup: CDR1 KGHSH, CDR2 LQKENI. The CDR3 contains 14 residues. The DNA for the CDR3 is TGTGCCAGCTCAAGTGAGGGGGCCTACTACGAGCAGTACTTC. This codes for CASSSEGAYYEQYF.

This clone has a single count. The rearrangement links TRBV29-1 to TRBJ1-1, with TRBD1 as a possible D gene (6 bases). Germline V CDR1 and CDR2: SQVTM, ANQGSEA. Trimming shortened V by 6 bases and J by 1 base, and 15 bases separated the two germline ends. This CDR3 is built from 14 residues. In DNA form, the CDR3 reads TGCAGCGTCGTAGAACAGGGAAGGAACACTGAAGCTTTCTTT. Encoded protein: CSVVEQGRNTEAFF.

As to this clone: This sample also contains other DNA sequences that code for the same CDR3. The chain employs TRBV27 and TRBJ2-3; 8 nucleotides line up with TRBD2. The CDR3 consists of 14 residues. Germline CDR1 and CDR2: MNHEY and SMNVEV (reference sequence). Trimming removed 6 bases from V and 6 bases from J; junction bases left unmatched: 8. The CDR3 region is CASRIAGSSDTQYF. The CDR3 region has the DNA TGTGCCAGCAGGATAGCGGGGAGTTCTGATACGCAGTATTTT.

This clone was seen a few times. V gene TRBV30 combines with J gene TRBJ1-5; TRBD1 agrees at 8 bases. The CDR3 length is 14 residues. CDR1 is GTSNPN, CDR2 SVGIG, per germline (reference sequence). V was clipped by 4 bases and J by 4 bases; unmatched bases: 6. CDR3: CAWTLTGANQPQHF. DNA for the CDR3: TGTGCCTGGACTCTGACAGGGGCAAATCAGCCCCAGCATTTT.

This chain joins TRBV28 and TRBJ2-7, with 8 bases matching TRBD2. Unmatched junction bases numbered 1, after V lost 5 bases and J lost 4 bases. Per the germline V gene, CDR1 is MDHEN and CDR2 is SYDVKM. The CDR3 sequence is 12 residues long. The CDR3 DNA reads as TGTGCCAGCAGTCGGGGGGGTTACGAGCAGTACTTC. Amino acid sequence: CASSRGGYEQYF. The variable domain in full, completed from reference TRBV28 and TRBJ2-7, reads DVKVTQSSRYLVKRTGEKVFLECVQDMDHENMFWYRQDPGLGLRLIYFSYDVKMKEKGDIPEGYSVSREKKERFSLILESASTNQTSMYLCASSRGGYEQYFGPGTRLTVT.

The CDR3 DNA is TGTGCCTGGAGTGTCGTCGCTAACTATGGCTACACCTTC. It specifies CAWSVVANYGYTF. V usage is TRBV30 and J usage is TRBJ1-2; D call uncertain. This CDR3 has 13 residues. V lost 0 bases, J lost 0 bases, and 5 bases lay in between. The V gene's germline CDR1 is GTSNPN and CDR2 SVGIG (reference sequence). The full variable domain, its missing parts supplied by reference TRBV30 and TRBJ1-2, is SQTIHQWPATLVQPVGSPLSLECTVEGTSNPNLYWYRQAAGRGLQLLFYSVGIGQISSEVPQNLSASRPQDRQFILSSKKLLLSDSGFYLCAWSVVANYGYTFGSGTRLTVV.

The chain recombines TRBV2 with TRBJ1-5; the match to TRBD1 covers 9 bases. Germline V CDR1 and CDR2: SNHLY, FYNNEI. CDR3 length equals 14 residues. The V gene end was trimmed by 7 bases and the J gene end by 6 bases; junction bases not matched to a gene: 7. The CDR3 reads CASNLQGAGQPQHF. The CDR3 DNA reads as TGTGCCAGCAACCTACAGGGGGCTGGTCAGCCCCAGCATTTT.

This chain links TRBV13 with TRBJ2-3, with 12 bases fitting TRBD2. The germline V gene encodes CDR1 PRHDT and CDR2 FYEKMQ (reference sequence). The CDR3 length is 17 residues. Unmatched junction bases numbered 7, after V lost 4 bases and J lost 2 bases. Here the CDR3 reads CASSWASGGATTDTQYF. DNA for the CDR3: TGTGCCAGCAGCTGGGCTAGCGGGGGGGCAACCACAGATACGCAGTATTTT.

V and J are TRBV28 and TRBJ2-3; 8 bases line up with TRBD2. The CDR3 consists of 15 residues. The ends lost 6 bases at V and 4 bases at J; junction bases unmatched: 9. CDR1 is MDHEN, CDR2 SYDVKM, per germline. The CDR3 protein is CASSLLGTSSDTQYF. The CDR3 DNA sequence: TGTGCCAGCAGCCTACTAGGGACTAGTTCAGATACGCAGTATTTT. Variable domain in full (rest from reference TRBV28 and TRBJ2-3): DVKVTQSSRYLVKRTGEKVFLECVQDMDHENMFWYRQDPGLGLRLIYFSYDVKMKEKGDIPEGYSVSREKKERFSLILESASTNQTSMYLCASSLLGTSSDTQYFGPGTRLTVL.

In this sample, this clone turned up a few times. The chain joins TRBV10-1 to TRBJ2-1, with TRBD1 as a possible D gene (6 bases). Per germline, CDR1 WNHNN and CDR2 SYGVQD (reference sequence). The V and J ends lost 2 bases and 6 bases respectively, with 11 bases between them. The CDR3 loop spans 14 amino acids. CDR3 nucleotides: TGCGCCAGCAGTGAGCATTCAGGGGTCAATGAGCAGTTCTTC. Residues: CASSEHSGVNEQFF.

The chain has TRBV30 and TRBJ2-1, with D unresolved. Germline-derived CDR1 and CDR2 are GTSNPN and SVGIG (reference sequence). The V end was cut by 2 bases, the J end by 4 bases, with 9 bases between. The CDR3 runs to 13 residues. The DNA for the CDR3 is TGTGCCTGGAGTATGAACAGTTACAATGAGCAGTTCTTC. Translating gives CAWSMNSYNEQFF.

The chain is built from TRBV2 and TRBJ1-5, with 7 bases fitting TRBD1. CDR1 and CDR2 (germline): SNHLY, FYNNEI. J gave up 3 bases and V 6 bases, and 14 bases lay outside the gene matches. This CDR3 has 17 amino acids. This chain's CDR3 is CASSYSGTVTINQPQHF. The CDR3 DNA reads TGTGCCAGCAGCTATTCCGGGACAGTGACAATCAATCAGCCCCAGCATTTT.

V is TRBV19 and J is TRBJ1-4; maybe TRBD1 (6 bases). Deletions cut 5 bases from V and 8 bases from J, with 18 bases between. Per the germline V gene, CDR1 is LNHDA and CDR2 is SQIVND (reference sequence). CDR3 size: 15 residues. This CDR3 is CASSAGQLRNEKLFF. The CDR3 bases are TGTGCCAGTAGTGCCGGACAGTTACGGAACGAAAAACTGTTTTTT.

Remarks on this clone: One junction end disagrees with the germline gene, perhaps due to a read error. The genes are TRBV7-2 and TRBJ2-1, with D possibly being TRBD2 (6 bases). The CDR3 is made up of 12 amino acids. Germline V gene data show CDR1 as SGHTA and CDR2 as FQGNSA. The chain's CDR3 is CASSSRGAPYVF. The CDR3 DNA reads TGTGCCAGCAGCTCCCGCGGGGCCCCGTATGTCTTC. Variable domain in full (rest from reference TRBV7-2 and TRBJ2-1): GAGVSQSPSNKVTEKGKDVELRCDPISGHTALYWYRQSLGQGLEFLIYFQGNSAPDKSGLPSDRFSAERTGGSVSTLTIQRTQQEDSAVYLCASSSRGAPYVFGPGTRLTVL.

A note on this clone: A junction boundary mismatches the germline segment, possibly from a read error. Other DNA sequences within the sample encode an identical CDR3. The genes are TRBV5-1 and TRBJ2-7; D remains unclear. This CDR3 is built from 12 residues. Germline-derived CDR1 and CDR2 are SGHRS and YFSETQ. The CDR3 DNA is TGCGCCAGTAGCTCTCCGTCCTACGAGCAGTACTTC. The encoded protein is CASSSPSYEQYF.

The chain is built from TRBV4-2 and TRBJ1-2; 7 bases match TRBD1. CDR1 LGHNA and CDR2 YNFKEQ come from the germline V gene. Trimming at V came to 3 bases and at J to 4 bases, leaving 11 bases not matched to a gene. The CDR3 length is 16 residues. Written as DNA, the CDR3 is TGTGCCAGCAGCCAGCAGCAAGAGACAGGGTTCTATGGCTACACCTTC. Its translation: CASSQQQETGFYGYTF.

The DNA for the CDR3 is TGTGCCAGCAGCCAAGCTTATAATTCACCCCTCCACTTT. It is translated as CASSQAYNSPLHF. The chain uses TRBV14 and TRBJ1-6; D unresolved. Germline assignment: CDR1 SGHDN and CDR2 FVKESK. This CDR3 is built from 13 residues. Between the trimmed V and J ends, which lost 1 base and 4 bases, there was a span of 2 bases.

This chain joins TRBV5-1 and TRBJ1-2; D may be TRBD1 (5 bases). V was pared by 0 bases and J by 8 bases, with 17 bases between. CDR1 SGHRS and CDR2 YFSETQ come from the germline V gene. The CDR3 is 15 residues long. In DNA, the CDR3 is TGCGCCAGCAGCTTGGGGCCAGGGTCCTCGGAAGGCTACACCTTC. The encoded protein is CASSLGPGSSEGYTF.

The chain links TRBV27 to TRBJ2-5; a weak D match, TRBD1 (5 bases). This CDR3 comprises 15 residues. The ends were cut back, 7 bases at V and 10 bases at J, with 25 bases in the middle. Germline V gene lookup returns CDR1 MNHEY and CDR2 SMNVEV (reference sequence). This CDR3 is CASTPRWGPVRVQYF. In DNA, the CDR3 is TGTGCCAGCACGCCTAGGTGGGGCCCGGTTCGTGTCCAGTACTTC.

Regarding this clone: Within the sample, other DNA sequences also encode this same CDR3. The CDR3: CASSPGGNEKLFF. The CDR3 nucleotides are TGTGCCAGCTCACCGGGGGGGAATGAAAAACTGTTTTTT. The chain links TRBV18 to TRBJ1-4; a weak D match, TRBD1 (5 bases). In germline, CDR1 is KGHSH, CDR2 LQKENI. The CDR3 has 13 residues. Trimming took 3 bases from V and 5 from J, leaving 7 bases between them.

The chain couples TRBV7-6 to TRBJ2-7; unclear D gene. The CDR3 loop spans 13 amino acids. With 0 bases removed from V and 3 bases from J, the gap between germline ends came to 6 bases. Germline assignment: CDR1 SGHVS and CDR2 FNYEAQ. The CDR3 loop reads CASSLALGYEQYF. The CDR3, as DNA: TGTGCCAGCAGCTTAGCGCTCGGCTACGAGCAGTACTTC.

This clone was observed a handful of times. The gene calls are TRBV19 and TRBJ1-3; 7 bases are a match to TRBD1. The CDR3 runs 16 residues. Germline trimming cut 6 bases from V and 2 bases from J; bases unmatched to any gene: 10. Per germline, CDR1 LNHDA and CDR2 SQIVND (reference sequence). The CDR3 DNA follows: TGTGCCAGTAGACGAATCCTGCAGGGGGCTGGAAACACCATATATTTT. It specifies CASRRILQGAGNTIYF. Supplemented by reference TRBV19 and TRBJ1-3, the full variable domain reads DGGITQSPKYLFRKEGQNVTLSCEQNLNHDAMYWYRQDPGQGLRLIYYSQIVNDFQKGDIAEGYSVSREKKESFPLTVTSAQKNPTAFYLCASRRILQGAGNTIYFGEGSWLTVV.

The rearrangement uses TRBV2 and TRBJ1-5, with D possibly matching TRBD1 (5 bases). The CDR3 is 14 residues long. Germline CDR1 is SNHLY and CDR2 is FYNNEI. Trimming removed 5 bases at V and 2 bases at J, with 10 bases between. The CDR3, as DNA: TGTGCCAGCAGTTCCTTACAGGGCAATCAGCCCCAGCATTTT. This translates into CASSSLQGNQPQHF.